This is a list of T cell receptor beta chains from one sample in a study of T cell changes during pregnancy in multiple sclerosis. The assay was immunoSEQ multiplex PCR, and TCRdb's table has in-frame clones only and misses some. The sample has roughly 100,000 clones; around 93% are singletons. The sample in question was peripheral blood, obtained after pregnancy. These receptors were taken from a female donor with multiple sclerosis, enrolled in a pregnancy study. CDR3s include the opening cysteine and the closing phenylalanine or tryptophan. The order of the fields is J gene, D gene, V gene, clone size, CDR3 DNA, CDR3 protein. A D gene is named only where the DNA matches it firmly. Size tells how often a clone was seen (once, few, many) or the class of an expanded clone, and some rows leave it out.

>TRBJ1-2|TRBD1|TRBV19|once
TGTGCCAGTCGTCTAACTTTGGACAGGAGAGCTAACTATGGCTACACCTTC
CASRLTLDRRANYGYTF
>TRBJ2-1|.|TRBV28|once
TGTGCCAGCAGACCCCCCGAGAACCCCTACAATGAGCAGTTCTTC
CASRPPENPYNEQFF
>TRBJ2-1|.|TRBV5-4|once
TGTGCCAGCAGCTTGAGACAGAGCCCCAATGAGCAGTTCTTC
CASSLRQSPNEQFF
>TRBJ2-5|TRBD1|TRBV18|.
TGTGCCAGCTCAGCCCGGGACAGGGCAAGGTTCCAAGAGACCCAGTACTTC
CASSARDRARFQETQYF
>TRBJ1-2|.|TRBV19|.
TGTGCCAGTAGTATCGTCCGGGCTAACTATGGCTACACCTTC
CASSIVRANYGYTF
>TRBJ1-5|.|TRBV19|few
TGTGCCAGTAGCAGGGTTACAGGGAACACCCATCAGCCCCAGCATTTT
CASSRVTGNTHQPQHF
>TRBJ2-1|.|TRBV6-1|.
TGTGCCAGCAGTGAAAATCCTATCGGGGGACTCGAGCAGTTCTTC
CASSENPIGGLEQFF
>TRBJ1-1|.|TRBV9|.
TGTGCCAGCAGCGGTGGGGGCTGGAACACTGAAGCTTTCTTT
CASSGGGWNTEAFF
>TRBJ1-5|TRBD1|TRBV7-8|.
TGTGCCAGCAGGACAGGGGGCAGCAATCAGCCCCAGCATTTT
CASRTGGSNQPQHF
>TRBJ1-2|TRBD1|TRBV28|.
TGTGCCAGCAGTTTATCTCCGGGACAGGGATACTATGGCTACACCTTC
CASSLSPGQGYYGYTF
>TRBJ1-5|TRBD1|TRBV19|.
TGTGCCAGTTCGCTACACAGGGGGCTAGGAAATCAGCCCCAGCATTTT
CASSLHRGLGNQPQHF
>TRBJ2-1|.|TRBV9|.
TGTGCCAGCAGCGTAAGTAAGACTTATCGGAGCTCCTACAATGAGCAGTTCTTC
CASSVSKTYRSSYNEQFF
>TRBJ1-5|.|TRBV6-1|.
TGTGCCAGCAGTGGACAGCGCAATCAGCCCCAGCATTTT
CASSGQRNQPQHF
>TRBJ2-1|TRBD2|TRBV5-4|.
TGTGCCAGCAGATTTACTAGCGGGACGTACAATGAGCAGTTCTTC
CASRFTSGTYNEQFF
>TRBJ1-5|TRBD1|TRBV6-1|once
TGTGCCAGCAGTGGGGGACAGGGTAGGAATCAGCCCCAGCATTTT
CASSGGQGRNQPQHF
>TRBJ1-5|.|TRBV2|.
TGTGCCAGCAGGGGAGAGGCACACCAGCCCCAGCATTTT
CASRGEAHQPQHF
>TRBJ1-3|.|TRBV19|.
TGTGCCAGTAGTATGACTGCACTCTCTGGAAACACCATATATTTT
CASSMTALSGNTIYF
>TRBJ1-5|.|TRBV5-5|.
TGTGCCAGCAGCTTGGGGCGGCTCAATCAGCCCCAGCATTTT
CASSLGRLNQPQHF
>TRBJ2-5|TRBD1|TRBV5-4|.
TGTGCCAGCAGCCCCCAGGGGGAGGAGACCCAGTACTTC
CASSPQGEETQYF
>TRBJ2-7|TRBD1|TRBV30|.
TGTGCCTGTCTGACCGGGACAGGGGCCTACGAGCAGTACTTC
CACLTGTGAYEQYF
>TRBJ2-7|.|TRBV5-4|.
TGTGCCAGCAGCTCAAAGGGGGGGGACTACGAGCAGTACTTC
CASSSKGGDYEQYF
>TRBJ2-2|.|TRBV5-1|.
TGCGCCAGCAGGGTAGACAGTAACACCGGGGAGCTGTTTTTT
CASRVDSNTGELFF
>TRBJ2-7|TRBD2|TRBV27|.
TGTGCCAGCGGGTCAGCGGGAGTCGGGTACGAGCAGTACTTC
CASGSAGVGYEQYF
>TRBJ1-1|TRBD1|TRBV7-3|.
TGTGCCAGCAGCTCGACCGCAGGGACAGGGACAGCTTTCTTT
CASSSTAGTGTAFF
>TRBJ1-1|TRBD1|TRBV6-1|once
TGTGCCAGCAGCGCCATACAGGGGTGGAACACTGAAGCTTTCTTT
CASSAIQGWNTEAFF
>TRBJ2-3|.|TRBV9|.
TGTGCCAGCAGCGTAGCCAAAAGCACTAGCTGGAGCACAGATACGCAGTATTTT
CASSVAKSTSWSTDTQYF
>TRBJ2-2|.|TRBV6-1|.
TGTGCCAGCAGTGAGATTCCCAGGGGAAGGACAGGGGAGCTGTTTTTT
CASSEIPRGRTGELFF
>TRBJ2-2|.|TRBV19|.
TGTGCCAGTACCCTGGGTTACGCCCGGGGGTACCCCGGGGAGCTGTTTTTT
CASTLGYARGYPGELFF
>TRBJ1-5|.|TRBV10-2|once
TGCGCCAGCAGTGAGTCGAGGTGGGTTGGACAGCCCCAGCATTTT
CASSESRWVGQPQHF
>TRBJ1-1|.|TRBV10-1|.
TGCGCCAGCAGCCGGAGTTCGAACACTGAAGCTTTCTTT
CASSRSSNTEAFF
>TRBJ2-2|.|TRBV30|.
TGTGCCTGGAGTTCAGGAAACACCGGGGAGCTGTTTTTT
CAWSSGNTGELFF
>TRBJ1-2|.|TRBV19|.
TGTGCCAGTAGTTCGGACTGGGACTATGGCTACACCTTC
CASSSDWDYGYTF
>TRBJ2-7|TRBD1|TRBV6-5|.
TGTGCCAGCAGCCTTGACAGGGTAGTCAACGAGCAGTACTTC
CASSLDRVVNEQYF